The rows below give T cell receptor beta chains drawn from one sample of a study of brain T cells in children with intractable seizures. The repertoire was sequenced with immunoSEQ multiplex PCR; TCRdb's copy has only in-frame clones and lacks some. There are 340,000 or so clones in the sample; 93% occur only once, and 5% to 7% lies in the top ten. The sequenced sample was peripheral blood, obtained 4 to 5 months after surgery. Every receptor here comes from a boy less than two years old with tuberous sclerosis and intractable seizures. CDR3s include the opening cysteine and the closing phenylalanine or tryptophan. Fields, in order: CDR3 protein, J gene, clone size, V gene, CDR3 length. A row's size may be missing; if present it is once, few, many or a size class.

cdr3_aa: CASSPGGGSGNSYEQYF; j_call: TRBJ2-7; clone_size: -; v_call: TRBV13; cdr3_length: 17
cdr3_aa: CARSPSRQGQEGSGNTIYF; j_call: TRBJ1-3; clone_size: -; v_call: TRBV5-3; cdr3_length: 19
cdr3_aa: CASSRRGWGQYQETQYF; j_call: TRBJ2-5; clone_size: -; v_call: TRBV5-1; cdr3_length: 17
cdr3_aa: CASSLGPGFYEQYF; j_call: TRBJ2-7; clone_size: once; v_call: TRBV7-9; cdr3_length: 14
cdr3_aa: CASSGEHRAGELFF; j_call: TRBJ2-2; clone_size: once; v_call: TRBV2; cdr3_length: 14
cdr3_aa: CASSQGRELRWGFNEQFF; j_call: TRBJ2-1; clone_size: -; v_call: TRBV14; cdr3_length: 18
cdr3_aa: CASSLDHTSGIGTDTQYF; j_call: TRBJ2-3; clone_size: once; v_call: TRBV7-8; cdr3_length: 18
cdr3_aa: CAKRGGAIDTQYF; j_call: TRBJ2-3; clone_size: -; v_call: TRBV6-5; cdr3_length: 13
cdr3_aa: CATRGAGSQYF; j_call: TRBJ2-5; clone_size: -; v_call: TRBV12-3/TRBV12-4; cdr3_length: 11
cdr3_aa: CASSIAPATNEKLFF; j_call: TRBJ1-4; clone_size: -; v_call: TRBV19; cdr3_length: 15
cdr3_aa: CASSPWQGLEYGYTF; j_call: TRBJ1-2; clone_size: -; v_call: TRBV9; cdr3_length: 15
cdr3_aa: CASSALAVTQETQYF; j_call: TRBJ2-5; clone_size: -; v_call: TRBV2; cdr3_length: 15
cdr3_aa: CAWSLNGNSNTIYF; j_call: TRBJ1-3; clone_size: -; v_call: TRBV30; cdr3_length: 14
cdr3_aa: CASSPGYEQYF; j_call: TRBJ2-7; clone_size: -; v_call: TRBV27; cdr3_length: 11
cdr3_aa: CASSKGDYEQYF; j_call: TRBJ2-7; clone_size: -; v_call: TRBV19; cdr3_length: 12
cdr3_aa: CASSPPSTAEAFF; j_call: TRBJ1-1; clone_size: -; v_call: TRBV18; cdr3_length: 13
cdr3_aa: CASSPTGTGGPYEQYF; j_call: TRBJ2-7; clone_size: -; v_call: TRBV18; cdr3_length: 16
cdr3_aa: CASTLSEGNYGYTF; j_call: TRBJ1-2; clone_size: -; v_call: TRBV7-9; cdr3_length: 14
cdr3_aa: CASSTRLAESNEQFF; j_call: TRBJ2-1; clone_size: once; v_call: TRBV4-1; cdr3_length: 15
cdr3_aa: CASSPRWGASNSPLHF; j_call: TRBJ1-6; clone_size: -; v_call: TRBV2; cdr3_length: 16
cdr3_aa: CASSQESRDSYNEQFF; j_call: TRBJ2-1; clone_size: -; v_call: TRBV4-1; cdr3_length: 16
cdr3_aa: CATSVRVLGNEQFF; j_call: TRBJ2-1; clone_size: -; v_call: TRBV24-1; cdr3_length: 14
cdr3_aa: CASSLRGGLLTF; j_call: TRBJ1-2; clone_size: -; v_call: TRBV27; cdr3_length: 12
cdr3_aa: CASSLRGLDETQYF; j_call: TRBJ2-5; clone_size: -; v_call: TRBV13; cdr3_length: 14
cdr3_aa: CASSVFPGPQETQYF; j_call: TRBJ2-5; clone_size: -; v_call: TRBV9; cdr3_length: 15
cdr3_aa: CASGQGSSYEQYF; j_call: TRBJ2-7; clone_size: -; v_call: TRBV2; cdr3_length: 13
cdr3_aa: CASSLGGRNQPQHF; j_call: TRBJ1-5; clone_size: -; v_call: TRBV28; cdr3_length: 14